Many counts were recorded for the clone carrying this T cell receptor (beta chain). What it binds is unknown. This sample was included in a study of T cells after posttransplantation cyclophosphamide. Study-wide points: After PTCy, TRB diversity resembled that of CNI/methotrexate controls. TRB overlap between skin or GI tissue T cells and blood was limited.

The germline gives CDR1 MGHDK, CDR2 SYGVNS. V lost 3 bases and J 2 bases, leaving 4 bases between the germline ends. The CDR3 has 12 residues. The repertoire was sequenced with immunoSEQ multiplex PCR; TCRdb's copy has only in-frame clones and lacks some. The sample presents about 14,000 clones, none singletons. Cyclophosphamide on days +3 and +4 followed busulfan-fludarabine conditioning and a marrow graft. This chain links TRBV25-1 with TRBJ1-2; D uncertain. The TCR originated in a female patient in her forties who received an allogeneic stem cell transplant from a related donor, was CMV-positive, and had no GVHD. Some T cells may be provided by the graft donor. Sample: PBMCs, taken 1,000 to 1,200 days after allogeneic stem cell transplant with posttransplant cyclophosphamide. The CDR3 DNA sequence: TGTGCCAGCAGTGAGGGCAACTATGGCTACACCTTC. It translates to CASSEGNYGYTF.